Listed here are 5 T cell receptor beta chains from one sample, sequenced in a study of blood T cells in healthy people across ages. Alongside a J-beta primer mix, a sample-barcoded 5' primer served in a second PCR lasting roughly 7 to 11 cycles. One entry per CDR3 protein results from TCRdb running MiXCR on the 5' RACE reads. The table lists 1.5 million to 2 million distinct CDR3 sequences, about 31% of them singletons. The sequenced sample consisted of blood. These receptor sequences come from a woman between 25 and 40 years old in good health.

This clonotype was picked up a small number of times. This chain uses TRBV25-1 with TRBJ2-7; D remains unclear. V gave up 5 bases and J gave up 0 bases, with 8 bases separating them. This CDR3 is 13 amino acids long. Germline-derived CDR1 and CDR2 are MGHDK and SYGVNS. As DNA, the CDR3 is TGTGCCAGCAGTTCTCGCCACTCCTACGAGCAGTACTTC. It codes for CASSSRHSYEQYF.

This clonotype came up many times. V gene TRBV6-2 or TRBV6-3 combines with J gene TRBJ2-3; no reliable D call. Germline loops: CDR1 MNHEY, CDR2 SVGEGT. The CDR3 consists of 13 residues. V lost 2 bases, J lost 2 bases, and 5 bases lay in between. The DNA for the CDR3 is TGTGCCAGCAGTTACCAACTCACAGATACGCAGTATTTT. Translated: CASSYQLTDTQYF.

This clonotype came up a few times. The chain uses TRBV27 and TRBJ1-1, with D possibly TRBD1 on 5 matching bases. The CDR3 sequence is 13 residues long. V was cut by 4 bases and J by 7 bases, with 13 bases left in between. CDR1 and CDR2 (germline): MNHEY, SMNVEV (reference sequence). The CDR3 sequence: CASSWTRVSEAFF. The DNA of the CDR3 is TGTGCCAGCAGTTGGACACGGGTCAGTGAAGCTTTCTTT.

The chain uses TRBV20-1 and TRBJ1-1; no definite D call. V lost 6 bases and J 6 bases, leaving 14 bases between the germline ends. The CDR3 is 12 amino acids. Germline lookup yields CDR1 DFQATT and CDR2 SNEGSKA (reference sequence). CDR3 residues: CSASVYGSEAFF. The CDR3 coding sequence is TGCAGTGCATCAGTGTATGGTTCTGAAGCTTTCTTT.

This clonotype occurred many times. The chain couples TRBV29-1 to TRBJ2-3; D is unresolved. Germline CDR1 is SQVTM and CDR2 is ANQGSEA. The CDR3 runs to 12 residues. V was clipped by 4 bases and J by 1 base, with 6 bases between them. The CDR3 DNA reads TGCAGCGTTGGGGATGGCACAGATACGCAGTATTTT. Its protein product is CSVGDGTDTQYF.